This TCR beta chain comes out of a study of blood T cell repertoires in COVID-19. In the study's own analysis: Amplification of reference gene primers provided the estimated nucleated cell counts. The table came from immunoSEQ multiplex PCR; TCRdb's copy has only in-frame clones and leaves some out. V, J and clone size derive from that table, while D and trimming were established from the DNA sequence. The sample records around 250,000 clones, 85% to 90% being singletons. The receptor was derived from a woman aged 25-40 years with acute COVID-19. Input material: PBMCs or T cells enriched from blood (not recorded which).

The CDR3 loop is CASSSGLPGELFF. CDR3 DNA sequence: TGTGCCAGCAGCTCGGGACTACCCGGGGAGCTGTTTTTT. V is TRBV7-3 and J is TRBJ2-2; TRBD2 matches 7 bases. CDR3 length: 13 residues. The trim removed 4 bases at V and 6 bases at J, leaving 2 bases unmatched. Per germline, CDR1 SGHTA and CDR2 FQGTGA.